These 30 T cell receptor beta chains came from one sample sequenced in a study of blood T cell repertoires in COVID-19. The method was immunoSEQ multiplex PCR; TCRdb's version includes in-frame clones alone and lacks a portion of them. The sample contains hundreds of thousands of clones, 90% of which appear only once. The sample consisted of PBMCs or T cells enriched from blood (not recorded which). The receptors originated from a man aged 55 to 70 who had recovered from COVID-19.

The V call is TRBV18, the J call TRBJ2-7; D is unclear. The CDR3 loop spans 13 amino acids. V dropped 3 bases and J dropped 0 bases, with 6 bases sitting between them. The germline V gene encodes CDR1 KGHSH and CDR2 LQKENI. CDR3 amino acids: CASSPEISYEQYF. The CDR3 region has the DNA TGTGCCAGCTCACCTGAGATCTCCTACGAGCAGTACTTC.

The chain uses TRBV6-2 or TRBV6-3 and TRBJ2-7, with 11 bases that match TRBD1. V lost 2 bases to trimming and J lost 6 bases; unmatched junction nucleotides: 9. The germline V gene encodes CDR1 MNHEY and CDR2 SVGEGT. CDR3 length: 16 amino acids. The CDR3 sequence: CASSYLGQGGRGEQYF. The CDR3 region has the DNA TGTGCCAGCAGTTACCTGGGACAGGGGGGACGGGGCGAGCAGTACTTC.

The chain couples TRBV28 to TRBJ1-2; TRBD1 agrees at 7 bases. This CDR3 has 13 residues. In germline, CDR1 is MDHEN, CDR2 SYDVKM. J was trimmed by 8 bases and V by 6 bases; bases with no gene match: 9. The CDR3 coding sequence is TGTGCCAGCAGCCGTACAGGGGCTGGAGGCTACACCTTC. Residues: CASSRTGAGGYTF.

This clone has a single count. The chain couples TRBV6-5 to TRBJ1-2; D ambiguous. V shed 6 bases and J shed 5 bases, with 13 bases lying between them. The CDR3 has 13 residues. Germline CDR1 MNHEY, CDR2 SVGAGI. The CDR3 spells CASSSDIAYGYTF. The DNA for the CDR3 is TGTGCCAGCAGCTCCGACATCGCTTATGGCTACACCTTC.

The chain has TRBV5-6 and TRBJ2-1, with D possibly TRBD2 on 6 matching bases. Trimming left V 2 bases short and J 2 bases short, with 14 bases between. CDR1 and CDR2 from the germline V gene are SGHDT and YYEEEE. The CDR3 is 16 amino acids. The CDR3 DNA follows: TGTGCCAGCAGCTTAGGCCGGGGGACTCCCTACAATGAGCAGTTCTTC. Its protein product is CASSLGRGTPYNEQFF. The full variable domain, rest sourced from reference TRBV5-6 and TRBJ2-1, is DAGVTQSPTHLIKTRGQQVTLRCSPKSGHDTVSWYQQALGQGPQFIFQYYEEEERQRGNFPDRFSGHQFPNYSSELNVNALLLGDSALYLCASSLGRGTPYNEQFFGPGTRLTVL.

The chain links TRBV4-2 to TRBJ1-4, with TRBD1 matching over 11 bases. The CDR3 spans 17 residues. Per the germline V gene, CDR1 is LGHNA and CDR2 is YNFKEQ. V lost 0 bases to trimming and J lost 6 bases; unmatched junction nucleotides: 6. The CDR3 loop is CASSQELGTGGYEKLFF. The DNA of the CDR3 is TGTGCCAGCAGCCAAGAGTTAGGGACAGGGGGGTATGAAAAACTGTTTTTT.

The chain uses TRBV11-3 and TRBJ1-1; no clear D. CDR1 is SGHNT, CDR2 YENEEA, per germline. The CDR3 is 13 amino acids. Trimming took 1 base from V and 8 from J, leaving 11 bases between them. CDR3 loop: CASSLGGGQEAFF. The CDR3 DNA follows: TGTGCCAGCAGCTTAGGGGGAGGGCAGGAAGCTTTCTTT.

The V and J genes are TRBV5-4 and TRBJ2-3; 15 positions agree with TRBD2. The V gene end was trimmed by 4 bases and the J gene end by 8 bases; junction bases not matched to a gene: 8. Germline V CDR1 and CDR2: SGHNT, YYREEE (reference sequence). There are 16 residues in the CDR3. The CDR3 bases are TGTGCCAGCAGCCAGGGACTAGCGGGAGGCGAGGGTACGCAGTATTTT. This codes for CASSQGLAGGEGTQYF. Full variable domain (remainder filled in from reference TRBV5-4 and TRBJ2-3): ETGVTQSPTHLIKTRGQQVTLRCSSQSGHNTVSWYQQALGQGPQFIFQYYREEENGRGNFPPRFSGLQFPNYSSELNVNALELDDSALYLCASSQGLAGGEGTQYFGPGTRLTVL.

CDR3 bases: TGCGCCAGCAGCTTGAGACAGGGTTACGAGCAGTACTTC. This translates into CASSLRQGYEQYF. This sequence joins TRBV5-1 and TRBJ2-7, with 7 bases that match TRBD1. Per germline, CDR1 SGHRS and CDR2 YFSETQ. With 1 base clipped from V and 4 bases from J, the junction kept 2 bases outside the gene matches. This CDR3 contains 13 residues.

The chain carries TRBV12-3 or TRBV12-4 and TRBJ2-3; D is unresolved. The CDR3 has 12 residues. V lost 1 base and J 6 bases, leaving 5 bases between the germline ends. The CDR3 loop is CASSLVYDTQYF. The CDR3 coding sequence is TGTGCCAGCAGTTTAGTCTACGATACGCAGTATTTT.

The chain recombines TRBV15 with TRBJ1-6, with 9 nucleotides matching TRBD1. Trimming removed 6 bases from V and 5 bases from J; junction bases left unmatched: 8. CDR1 LNHNV and CDR2 YYDKDF come from the germline V gene (reference sequence). CDR3 length equals 16 residues. The CDR3: CATRTFWDRDNSPLHF. Here the CDR3 DNA reads TGTGCCACCAGAACCTTTTGGGACAGGGATAATTCACCCCTCCACTTT.

The rearrangement uses TRBV18 and TRBJ2-7; 8 bases map to TRBD1. The CDR3 has 15 amino acids. Losses at the gene ends were 2 bases for V and 5 bases for J; bases not matched to a gene: 8. Germline V gene lookup returns CDR1 KGHSH and CDR2 LQKENI. CDR3 coding DNA: TGTGCCAGCTCACCAGCAGGCACAGGGGGAAACGAGCAGTACTTC. Amino acid sequence: CASSPAGTGGNEQYF. Full variable domain (rest looked up from reference TRBV18 and TRBJ2-7): NAGVMQNPRHLVRRRGQEARLRCSPMKGHSHVYWYRQLPEEGLKFMVYLQKENIIDESGMPKERFSAEFPKEGPSILRIQQVVRGDSAAYFCASSPAGTGGNEQYFGPGTRLTVT.

The chain joins TRBV5-4 to TRBJ2-3; 9 bases align to TRBD2. J gave up 4 bases and V 4 bases, and 10 bases lay outside the gene matches. The CDR3 extends over 16 amino acids. Germline-derived CDR1 and CDR2 are SGHNT and YYREEE (reference sequence). CDR3 sequence reads: CASSPQGGLAADTQYF. In nucleotides, the CDR3 is TGTGCCAGCAGCCCCCAAGGGGGACTAGCCGCAGATACGCAGTATTTT.

The chain recombines TRBV6-2 or TRBV6-3 with TRBJ2-1; 9 nucleotides match TRBD2. The V and J ends lost 6 bases and 4 bases, in that order; junction bases with no gene match: 7. Germline values: CDR1 MNHEY, CDR2 SVGEGT. The CDR3 is 15 amino acids. CDR3 loop: CASSFSGGPYNEQFF. In DNA form, the CDR3 reads TGTGCCAGCAGCTTTAGCGGGGGCCCTTACAATGAGCAGTTCTTC.

The genes are TRBV18 and TRBJ1-2; D is unresolved. This CDR3 comprises 13 residues. The germline V and J ends were trimmed by 6 bases and 4 bases, with 12 bases remaining between them. CDR1 is KGHSH, CDR2 LQKENI, per germline. The CDR3 DNA sequence: TGTGCCAGCTCTCCCCAGGCCTCCTATGGCTACACCTTC. Its translation: CASSPQASYGYTF.

The gene calls are TRBV19 and TRBJ1-5; D ambiguous. Deletions cut 7 bases from V and 4 bases from J, with 14 bases between. This CDR3 spans 14 amino acids. Germline V gene data show CDR1 as LNHDA and CDR2 as SQIVND (reference sequence). The CDR3 protein is CASMRSNSNQPQHF. The DNA of the CDR3 is TGTGCCAGTATGAGGTCCAACTCGAATCAGCCCCAGCATTTT.

The CDR3 DNA reads TGTGCCACCGCACTCCGCTATGATAGCAATCAGCCCCAGCATTTT. This sequence encodes CATALRYDSNQPQHF. V is TRBV15 and J is TRBJ1-5; no definite D call. CDR3 length: 15 amino acids. The V and J ends lost 8 bases and 0 bases respectively, with 14 bases between them. Germline CDR1 and CDR2: LNHNV and YYDKDF (reference sequence).

In regard to this clone: The sample carries other DNA sequences with the same CDR3. The chain couples TRBV19 to TRBJ1-3, with 8 positions matching TRBD1. This CDR3 has 14 amino acids. The J segment lost 3 bases and the V segment lost 5 bases, leaving 3 bases of the junction unmatched. The germline gives CDR1 LNHDA, CDR2 SQIVND (reference sequence). CDR3 residues: CASSPGTGGNTIYF. The CDR3 DNA follows: TGTGCCAGTAGTCCAGGGACAGGTGGAAACACCATATATTTT.

The chain uses TRBV4-3 and TRBJ1-2, with TRBD1 identical over 8 bases. This CDR3 spans 16 amino acids. Germline loops: CDR1 LGHNA, CDR2 YSLEER. With 0 bases clipped from V and 8 bases from J, the junction kept 11 bases outside the gene matches. Here the CDR3 DNA reads TGCGCCAGCAGCCAAGAATGGGCGACAGGGGCGGGCGGCTACACCTTC. This codes for CASSQEWATGAGGYTF.

V and J are TRBV6-2 or TRBV6-3 and TRBJ2-5; D is unresolved. Per germline, CDR1 MNHEY and CDR2 SVGEGT. This CDR3 region has 12 residues. V was clipped by 0 bases and J by 6 bases, with 5 bases between them. The CDR3 DNA reads as TGTGCCAGCAGTTACTCTGGGCAGACCCAGTACTTC. Amino acid sequence: CASSYSGQTQYF.

The chain joins TRBV18 to TRBJ2-2; 10 bases line up with TRBD1. The junction had 11 bases not matched to a gene; V was cut back by 4 bases and J by 6 bases. The length of the CDR3 is 17 residues. The V gene's germline CDR1 is KGHSH and CDR2 LQKENI. CDR3 in amino acids: CASSLRIPGQGSGELFF. The CDR3 DNA reads TGTGCCAGCTCACTCAGAATCCCGGGACAGGGGTCCGGGGAGCTGTTTTTT.

The chain uses TRBV4-1 and TRBJ2-2; tentative D call: TRBD2 (7 bases). Germline CDR1 MGHRA, CDR2 YSYEKL. Trimming pared 7 bases from V and 2 bases from J, leaving 11 bases between. The CDR3 is 14 residues long. The CDR3 reads CASKGGGNTGELFF. For the CDR3, the DNA is TGCGCCAGCAAGGGGGGGGGAAACACCGGGGAGCTGTTTTTT.

The chain uses TRBV5-5 and TRBJ2-3, with 7 nucleotides matching TRBD2. The CDR3 is 14 amino acids. Germline values: CDR1 SGHKS, CDR2 YYEKEE (reference sequence). J lost 5 bases, V lost 4 bases, and 7 bases had no gene match. CDR3 nucleotides: TGTGCCAGCAGCAGGCCCTTAGCGGGAGATACGCAGTATTTT. Protein product: CASSRPLAGDTQYF.

This chain joins TRBV30 and TRBJ2-5; D may be TRBD1 (6 bases). Looked up from germline, CDR1 is GTSNPN and CDR2 is SVGIG (reference sequence). The V end lost 1 base, the J end lost 2 bases, and 8 bases lay between the germline ends. The CDR3 runs 13 residues. The CDR3 DNA sequence: TGTGCCTGGAGTGGGACAGCTCAAGAGACCCAGTACTTC. This encodes CAWSGTAQETQYF.

J is TRBJ1-1 and V is TRBV11-2; D may be TRBD1 (6 bases). The length of the CDR3 is 16 residues. The germline V gene has CDR1 SGHAT and CDR2 FQNNGV. V was pared by 3 bases and J by 4 bases, with 18 bases between. CDR3 nucleotides: TGTGCCAGCAGCTTGAGGTGGACAGAGGGGACCACTGAAGCTTTCTTT. Protein: CASSLRWTEGTTEAFF.

The chain is built from TRBV7-8 and TRBJ2-1; 7 nucleotides line up with TRBD2. Germline CDR1 SGHVS, CDR2 FQNEAQ. V was pared by 1 base and J by 3 bases, with 3 bases of the junction left unmatched. This CDR3 has 15 residues. In DNA, the CDR3 is TGTGCCAGCAGCTTAGTGCGGGGGAGCTACAATGAGCAGTTCTTC. It encodes CASSLVRGSYNEQFF.

CDR3 sequence reads: CASSRGTNTGELFF. The CDR3 DNA follows: TGTGCCAGCAGCCGTGGGACTAACACCGGGGAGCTGTTTTTT. The genes are TRBV3-1 (or the pseudogene TRBV3-2) and TRBJ2-2; D might be TRBD2 (6 bases). From germline, CDR1 is LGHDT and CDR2 YNNKEL (reference sequence). Trimming shortened V by 4 bases and J by 2 bases, and 8 bases separated the two germline ends. The CDR3 totals 14 residues.

The chain has TRBV6-5 and TRBJ2-7; 7 positions match TRBD1. The germline V gene has CDR1 MNHEY and CDR2 SVGAGI. This CDR3 is built from 14 residues. With V trimmed by 4 bases and J by 0 bases, 3 bases remained unmatched. For the CDR3, the DNA is TGTGCCAGCAGTTGGGACAGCAACTCCTACGAGCAGTACTTC. This translates into CASSWDSNSYEQYF.

This rearrangement joins TRBV7-2 to TRBJ2-2; unclear D gene. The germline V gene encodes CDR1 SGHTA and CDR2 FQGNSA. The CDR3 runs 12 residues. The ends were cut back, 3 bases at V and 10 bases at J, with 9 bases in the middle. In DNA, the CDR3 is TGTGCCAGCAGCTTGTTTCAGGTGGAGCTGTTTTTT. It codes for CASSLFQVELFF.

This chain links TRBV6-2 or TRBV6-3 with TRBJ2-2; 7 nucleotides agree with TRBD1. The CDR3 runs 13 residues. Germline lookup yields CDR1 MNHEY and CDR2 SVGEGT. The V gene end was trimmed by 5 bases and the J gene end by 7 bases; junction bases not matched to a gene: 4. The CDR3 DNA reads TGTGCCAGCAGTACGACAGGGATCGGGGAGCTGTTTTTT. It is translated as CASSTTGIGELFF.